Below are 32 T cell receptor beta chains sequenced from a single sample in a study of T cell changes during pregnancy in multiple sclerosis. Sequenced by immunoSEQ multiplex PCR; TCRdb stores in-frame clones only, minus some. The sample lists under 80,000 clones, 80% to 95% occurring once. This material consisted of CD4+ T cells from peripheral blood mononuclear cells, taken in the second trimester of pregnancy. These receptors were taken from a female donor with multiple sclerosis, enrolled in a pregnancy study.

V and J are TRBV6-5 and TRBJ2-7, with D possibly TRBD2 on 6 matching bases. Germline V CDR1 and CDR2: MNHEY, SVGAGI. The CDR3 totals 16 residues. V was trimmed by 2 bases and J by 1 base, leaving 15 bases between them. The CDR3 nucleotides read TGTGCCAGCAGTTACAGGATTAGCGGAGCTTCCTACGAGCAGTACTTC. Protein product: CASSYRISGASYEQYF.

The V and J genes are TRBV9 and TRBJ2-1; 7 bases line up with TRBD1. Per the germline V gene, CDR1 is SGDLS and CDR2 is YYNGEE. V dropped 4 bases and J dropped 4; count of bases not matched to a gene: 8. CDR3 length equals 15 residues. This chain's CDR3 is CASSPRDRTYNEQFF. DNA of the CDR3: TGTGCCAGCAGCCCCCGGGACAGAACATACAATGAGCAGTTCTTC.

The rearrangement joins TRBV9 to TRBJ2-1, with D unresolved. With 0 bases removed from V and 2 bases from J, the gap between germline ends came to 12 bases. The CDR3 has 16 residues. Germline loops: CDR1 SGDLS, CDR2 YYNGEE. The CDR3 loop reads CASSVDPSGTYNEQFF. Written as DNA, the CDR3 is TGTGCCAGCAGCGTAGACCCTTCTGGCACCTACAATGAGCAGTTCTTC.

The V and J genes are TRBV28 and TRBJ1-3; 7 positions match TRBD1. Germline V lookup: CDR1 MDHEN, CDR2 SYDVKM. V shed 1 base and J 0 bases; nucleotides not matched to a gene: 3. This CDR3 is 16 amino acids long. The CDR3 region is CASSLYRGSSGNTIYF. As DNA, the CDR3 is TGTGCCAGCAGTTTATACAGGGGAAGCTCTGGAAACACCATATATTTT.

The rearrangement links TRBV2 to TRBJ2-5; D is possibly TRBD2 (5 bases). This CDR3 is built from 14 residues. V lost 8 bases, J lost 1 base, and 14 bases lay in between. CDR1 and CDR2 (germline): SNHLY, FYNNEI. The CDR3 loop reads CASAWERSQETQYF. The CDR3 DNA sequence: TGTGCCAGCGCCTGGGAGCGGAGCCAAGAGACCCAGTACTTC.

The chain links TRBV28 to TRBJ2-7, with TRBD1 matching 9 bases. This CDR3 has 15 amino acids. J lost 6 bases, V lost 6 bases, and 12 bases had no gene match. In germline, CDR1 is MDHEN, CDR2 SYDVKM. The CDR3 spells CASRRSDRGYSEQYF. Written as DNA, the CDR3 is TGTGCCAGCAGGAGATCGGACAGGGGTTATAGCGAGCAGTACTTC.

The chain joins TRBV5-1 to TRBJ2-5, with a weak D call TRBD2 (5 bases). Germline V gene lookup returns CDR1 SGHRS and CDR2 YFSETQ. This CDR3 has 17 residues. The V end was cut by 0 bases, the J end by 1 base, with 16 bases between. The CDR3: CASSLGRRLPFQETQYF. The CDR3 bases are TGCGCCAGCAGCTTGGGACGGAGGCTACCGTTCCAAGAGACCCAGTACTTC.

The rearrangement uses TRBV5-1 and TRBJ2-7, with D possibly matching TRBD1 (6 bases). Between the trimmed V and J ends, which lost 2 bases and 1 base, there was a span of 19 bases. CDR1 is SGHRS, CDR2 YFSETQ, per germline. The CDR3 spans 17 residues. The CDR3 DNA reads TGCGCCAGCAGCTTTTATTTGATTGGGCAGGGGTCCTACGAGCAGTACTTC. Protein: CASSFYLIGQGSYEQYF.

This chain connects TRBV7-8 to TRBJ2-1; 13 nucleotides align to TRBD2. J lost 7 bases, V lost 5 bases, and 5 bases had no gene match. This CDR3 region has 15 residues. The germline V gene encodes CDR1 SGHVS and CDR2 FQNEAQ. CDR3 residues: CASSPGTSGMNEQFF. For the CDR3, the DNA is TGTGCCAGCAGCCCCGGGACTAGCGGGATGAATGAGCAGTTCTTC.

The chain employs TRBV27 and TRBJ2-5; D perhaps matches TRBD1 (6 bases). Germline V lookup: CDR1 MNHEY, CDR2 SMNVEV (reference sequence). The CDR3 is made up of 17 amino acids. V was shortened by 6 bases and J by 0 bases, with 20 bases between the two germline ends. The CDR3 protein is CASRQRGDRKHQETQYF. Written as DNA, the CDR3 is TGTGCCAGCAGGCAAAGGGGAGACAGGAAACACCAAGAGACCCAGTACTTC.

The genes are TRBV7-2 and TRBJ2-3; D possibly corresponds to TRBD1 (6 bases). Germline lookup yields CDR1 SGHTA and CDR2 FQGNSA. The CDR3 runs 16 residues. Between the trimmed V and J ends, which lost 4 bases and 2 bases, there was a span of 16 bases. CDR3 bases: TGTGCCAGCAGCTCTGGGCTACAGGGTGTCACAGATACGCAGTATTTT. Translation gives CASSSGLQGVTDTQYF. The whole variable domain, filled in from reference TRBV7-2 and TRBJ2-3, reads GAGVSQSPSNKVTEKGKDVELRCDPISGHTALYWYRQSLGQGLEFLIYFQGNSAPDKSGLPSDRFSAERTGGSVSTLTIQRTQQEDSAVYLCASSSGLQGVTDTQYFGPGTRLTVL.

This chain joins TRBV28 and TRBJ1-2; D is uncertain. V was clipped by 3 bases and J by 6 bases, with 8 bases between them. The CDR3 extends over 12 amino acids. Germline V lookup: CDR1 MDHEN, CDR2 SYDVKM. CDR3 residues: CASSFLTDGYTF. CDR3 in DNA: TGTGCCAGCAGTTTCCTTACAGATGGCTACACCTTC.

The chain has TRBV28 and TRBJ1-5, with 12 bases aligning to TRBD1. Germline values: CDR1 MDHEN, CDR2 SYDVKM. The CDR3 extends over 15 amino acids. V dropped 6 bases and J dropped 6; count of bases not matched to a gene: 6. CDR3 sequence (DNA): TGTGCCAGCAGCCGACGGGACAGGGGGCTTCAGCCCCAGCATTTT. Protein sequence: CASSRRDRGLQPQHF. Filled out from reference TRBV28 and TRBJ1-5, the complete variable domain reads DVKVTQSSRYLVKRTGEKVFLECVQDMDHENMFWYRQDPGLGLRLIYFSYDVKMKEKGDIPEGYSVSREKKERFSLILESASTNQTSMYLCASSRRDRGLQPQHFGDGTRLSIL.

The V and J genes are TRBV2 and TRBJ1-5; D ambiguous. Germline V gene data show CDR1 as SNHLY and CDR2 as FYNNEI. This CDR3 spans 16 amino acids. V was shortened by 6 bases and J by 0 bases, with 15 bases between the two germline ends. The CDR3 region is CASRPTAGNSNQPQHF. The DNA of the CDR3 is TGTGCCAGCAGGCCGACGGCAGGTAATAGCAATCAGCCCCAGCATTTT.

The genes are TRBV4-1 and TRBJ2-7; 8 bases are a match to TRBD2. Germline-derived CDR1 and CDR2 are MGHRA and YSYEKL. The V segment lost 5 bases and the J segment 4 bases; nucleotides outside the gene matches: 10. This CDR3 region has 15 residues. The CDR3 here is CASSILAGSLYEQYF. In DNA, the CDR3 is TGCGCCAGCAGCATCTTAGCGGGATCCCTGTACGAGCAGTACTTC.

The chain has TRBV7-3 and TRBJ2-2, with unresolved D. This CDR3 contains 14 residues. The germline V gene encodes CDR1 SGHTA and CDR2 FQGTGA. V shed 6 bases and J shed 3 bases, with 11 bases lying between them. The CDR3, as DNA: TGTGCCAGCAGTTACAAATTGGACACCGGGGAGCTGTTTTTT. This translates into CASSYKLDTGELFF.

The rearrangement joins TRBV6-5 to TRBJ2-1, with TRBD1 identical over 9 bases. This CDR3 region has 15 residues. J gave up 8 bases and V 5 bases, and 10 bases lay outside the gene matches. CDR1 MNHEY and CDR2 SVGAGI come from the germline V gene. The CDR3 DNA sequence: TGTGCCAGCAGTAAAACAGGGGGCGGGTTGGATGAGCAGTTCTTC. Amino acids: CASSKTGGGLDEQFF.

V is TRBV7-9 and J is TRBJ2-5, with D possibly TRBD2 on 5 matching bases. Germline values: CDR1 SEHNR, CDR2 FQNEAQ (reference sequence). The CDR3 runs to 12 residues. Trimming pared 5 bases from V and 9 bases from J, leaving 13 bases between. For the CDR3, the DNA is TGTGCCAGCAGCCCCTCGGGGTGGGCCCAGTACTTC. This encodes CASSPSGWAQYF.

V is TRBV7-9 and J is TRBJ1-4; D call uncertain. V was cut by 2 bases and J by 0 bases, with 10 bases left in between. The CDR3 runs to 16 residues. Germline CDR1 is SEHNR and CDR2 is FQNEAQ (reference sequence). CDR3 amino acids: CASSLIQLSTNEKLFF. CDR3 nucleotide sequence: TGTGCCAGCAGCTTAATACAGCTTTCAACTAATGAAAAACTGTTTTTT.

The chain couples TRBV6-6 to TRBJ2-7; D ambiguous. Germline V gene sequence: CDR1 MNHNY, CDR2 SVGAGI (reference sequence). This CDR3 contains 15 residues. Trimming took 0 bases from V and 2 from J, leaving 11 bases between them. The CDR3 sequence is CASSYSMRRAYEQYF. The CDR3 DNA reads as TGTGCCAGCAGTTACTCGATGCGGCGAGCCTACGAGCAGTACTTC.

The chain recombines TRBV9 with TRBJ2-2; 11 bases fit TRBD2. CDR1 is SGDLS and CDR2 is YYNGEE in the germline V gene. This CDR3 region has 16 residues. Trimming took 2 bases from V and 1 from J; bases not matched to a gene: 1. CDR3 loop: CASSVGLAGNTGELFF. In DNA form, the CDR3 reads TGTGCCAGCAGCGTCGGACTAGCGGGGAACACCGGGGAGCTGTTTTTT.

This chain connects TRBV5-1 to TRBJ1-2; D is ambiguous. V lost 0 bases to trimming and J lost 4 bases, with 16 bases between them. The germline V gene has CDR1 SGHRS and CDR2 YFSETQ. The CDR3 has 16 amino acids. CDR3 sequence: CASSLAGRGSLYGYTF. The CDR3 DNA sequence: TGCGCCAGCAGCTTGGCCGGTAGAGGGAGTCTCTATGGCTACACCTTC.

The chain uses TRBV7-9 and TRBJ2-1; no definite D call. The CDR3 runs 15 residues. CDR1 is SEHNR, CDR2 FQNEAQ, per germline (reference sequence). Trimming took off 5 bases at V and 6 bases at J, with 17 bases between the two ends. The CDR3 DNA reads TGTGCCAGCAGCCCGACGACCGGAAGAGGCAATGAGCAGTTCTTC. It specifies CASSPTTGRGNEQFF.

This clone was observed a few times. The chain combines TRBV25-1 with TRBJ1-6; tentatively, D is TRBD1 (5 bases). This CDR3 region has 15 residues. Germline CDR1 reads MGHDK; CDR2 reads SYGVNS. V was shortened by 4 bases and J by 6 bases, with 13 bases between the two germline ends. As DNA, the CDR3 is TGTGCCAGCAGTGTACGAGCTGGGGCTAATTCACCCCTCCACTTT. As protein: CASSVRAGANSPLHF.

The genes are TRBV9 and TRBJ1-1; TRBD1 matches 7 bases. The V gene end was trimmed by 4 bases and the J gene end by 3 bases; junction bases not matched to a gene: 9. The germline V gene encodes CDR1 SGDLS and CDR2 YYNGEE. CDR3 size: 15 residues. In DNA form, the CDR3 reads TGTGCCAGCAGCCCGAGACAGGGTCGGGACACTGAAGCTTTCTTT. This encodes CASSPRQGRDTEAFF.

The chain recombines TRBV11-3 with TRBJ2-5; D ambiguous. Germline V gene data show CDR1 as SGHNT and CDR2 as YENEEA. V lost 4 bases to trimming and J lost 6 bases, with 12 bases between them. This CDR3 region has 13 residues. CDR3 loop: CASSSDPSQTQYF. CDR3 DNA sequence: TGTGCCAGCAGCTCAGATCCGAGTCAGACCCAGTACTTC.

The J gene is TRBJ2-7, the V gene TRBV21-1; the table's TRBD1 call for D was not verified on the DNA. TRBV21-1 is classified as a pseudogene. The CDR3 length is 16 residues. In DNA form, the CDR3 reads TGTGCCAGCAGCCAGGGGGTCTCGTGGCCGAGAGGCGAGCAGTACTTC. Translating it yields CASSQGVSWPRGEQYF.

This rearrangement joins TRBV6-1 to TRBJ2-1, with D maybe TRBD2 (5 bases). Germline CDR1 is MNHNS and CDR2 is SASEGT. V lost 8 bases, J lost 0 bases, and 8 bases lay in between. The CDR3 loop spans 13 amino acids. CDR3 residues: CASSRASYNEQFF. The CDR3 bases are TGTGCCAGCTCGAGGGCCTCCTACAATGAGCAGTTCTTC.

The chain links TRBV15 to TRBJ2-7; TRBD2 agrees at 7 bases. The V gene's germline CDR1 is LNHNV and CDR2 YYDKDF (reference sequence). V lost 0 bases and J lost 7; bases outside the gene matches: 12. The CDR3 is 16 residues long. In DNA, the CDR3 is TGTGCCACCAGCAGAGATGCCGGTCTAGCGGTTGGGGAGCAGTACTTC. Translating it yields CATSRDAGLAVGEQYF.

The chain is built from TRBV6-5 and TRBJ2-1, with 13 positions matching TRBD2. The junction had 10 bases not matched to a gene; V was cut back by 8 bases and J by 9 bases. This CDR3 region has 15 residues. Germline assignment: CDR1 MNHEY and CDR2 SVGAGI. The CDR3 spells CASAVTSGGVGEQFF. The CDR3 region has the DNA TGTGCCAGCGCCGTTACTAGCGGGGGGGTGGGTGAGCAGTTCTTC.

The genes are TRBV5-1 and TRBJ2-4; 7 nucleotides agree with TRBD2. Germline CDR1 reads SGHRS; CDR2 reads YFSETQ. The CDR3 is 16 residues long. V was clipped by 4 bases and J by 6 bases; unmatched bases: 13. CDR3 DNA: TGCGCCAGCAGCCCTGCCTCTGGACCGGGGGGAAACATTCAGTACTTC. This translates into CASSPASGPGGNIQYF. The whole variable domain, remainder taken from reference TRBV5-1 and TRBJ2-4, is KAGVTQTPRYLIKTRGQQVTLSCSPISGHRSVSWYQQTPGQGLQFLFEYFSETQRNKGNFPGRFSGRQFSNSRSEMNVSTLELGDSALYLCASSPASGPGGNIQYFGAGTRLSVL.

V gene TRBV7-3 combines with J gene TRBJ2-5; TRBD2 aligns across 7 bases. The J segment lost 0 bases and the V segment lost 1 base, leaving 2 bases of the junction unmatched. The CDR3 has 15 residues. Germline CDR1 SGHTA, CDR2 FQGTGA. The CDR3 loop is CASSLNGGDQETQYF. DNA for the CDR3: TGTGCCAGCAGCTTAAATGGGGGGGACCAAGAGACCCAGTACTTC.